The clone carrying this TCR beta chain showed up just a few times. Germline CDR1 and CDR2: SGHKS and YYEKEE (reference sequence). V was pared by 0 bases and J by 5 bases, with 14 bases between. The CDR3 covers 15 residues. This specimen comes from a study of T cell repertoires in cytomegalovirus infection. One entry per CDR3 protein results from TCRdb running MiXCR on the reads. The table lists 200,000 or so distinct CDR3 sequences, roughly a fifth of them singletons. Specimen: PBMCs. The chain employs TRBV5-5 and TRBJ2-5; D is ambiguous. The TCR was taken from a human donor in good health (CMV status not recorded). Some clones in this sample may be carry-over from other donors' samples. CDR3 nucleotide sequence: TGTGCCAGCAGCTTGGACCCCGCTAAGCAGGAGACCCAGTACTTC. Its protein is CASSLDPAKQETQYF.